This note documents a single TCR beta chain sequence. The antigen is undetermined. Blood CD8+ and CD4+ T cells underwent high-throughput TCR beta sequencing. TEMRA cells were enriched by FACS, while CD8+ and CD4+ T cells were obtained through a negative isolation that was performed magnetically. It was with random hexamers that roughly 0.45 to 1 ug RNA was reverse transcribed. Amplification of the TCR beta CDR3 was carried out by immunoSEQ multiplex PCR, which spanned a total of 54 Vbeta and 13 Jbeta segments. TCRdb analysed the immunoSEQ multiplex PCR reads with MiXCR anew, one entry per CDR3 protein. Altogether 85,000 to 130,000 distinct CDR3 sequences are present, approximately 94% being singletons, with the ten largest covering 0.4% to 0.5%. The record originates from a study of CD8 T cells in Susac syndrome. Study-wide points: The total CD8+ repertoires contained approximately 16 Susac-specific public clones, and the CD8+ TEMRA repertoires contained 5 or 6.

The CDR3 extends over 15 amino acids. With 9 bases removed from V and 0 bases from J, the gap between germline ends came to 12 bases. Germline values: CDR1 SGHTA, CDR2 FQGNSA. Sequencing was done on a sample of CD8+ T cells from PBMCs. The chain couples TRBV7-2 to TRBJ2-6; TRBD1 might be the D (5 bases). This TCR derives from a human donor with Susac syndrome. The CDR3 nucleotides are TGTGCCAGTCAGGGTTCCCCCTCTGGGGCCAACGTCCTGACTTTC. Encoded protein: CASQGSPSGANVLTF.